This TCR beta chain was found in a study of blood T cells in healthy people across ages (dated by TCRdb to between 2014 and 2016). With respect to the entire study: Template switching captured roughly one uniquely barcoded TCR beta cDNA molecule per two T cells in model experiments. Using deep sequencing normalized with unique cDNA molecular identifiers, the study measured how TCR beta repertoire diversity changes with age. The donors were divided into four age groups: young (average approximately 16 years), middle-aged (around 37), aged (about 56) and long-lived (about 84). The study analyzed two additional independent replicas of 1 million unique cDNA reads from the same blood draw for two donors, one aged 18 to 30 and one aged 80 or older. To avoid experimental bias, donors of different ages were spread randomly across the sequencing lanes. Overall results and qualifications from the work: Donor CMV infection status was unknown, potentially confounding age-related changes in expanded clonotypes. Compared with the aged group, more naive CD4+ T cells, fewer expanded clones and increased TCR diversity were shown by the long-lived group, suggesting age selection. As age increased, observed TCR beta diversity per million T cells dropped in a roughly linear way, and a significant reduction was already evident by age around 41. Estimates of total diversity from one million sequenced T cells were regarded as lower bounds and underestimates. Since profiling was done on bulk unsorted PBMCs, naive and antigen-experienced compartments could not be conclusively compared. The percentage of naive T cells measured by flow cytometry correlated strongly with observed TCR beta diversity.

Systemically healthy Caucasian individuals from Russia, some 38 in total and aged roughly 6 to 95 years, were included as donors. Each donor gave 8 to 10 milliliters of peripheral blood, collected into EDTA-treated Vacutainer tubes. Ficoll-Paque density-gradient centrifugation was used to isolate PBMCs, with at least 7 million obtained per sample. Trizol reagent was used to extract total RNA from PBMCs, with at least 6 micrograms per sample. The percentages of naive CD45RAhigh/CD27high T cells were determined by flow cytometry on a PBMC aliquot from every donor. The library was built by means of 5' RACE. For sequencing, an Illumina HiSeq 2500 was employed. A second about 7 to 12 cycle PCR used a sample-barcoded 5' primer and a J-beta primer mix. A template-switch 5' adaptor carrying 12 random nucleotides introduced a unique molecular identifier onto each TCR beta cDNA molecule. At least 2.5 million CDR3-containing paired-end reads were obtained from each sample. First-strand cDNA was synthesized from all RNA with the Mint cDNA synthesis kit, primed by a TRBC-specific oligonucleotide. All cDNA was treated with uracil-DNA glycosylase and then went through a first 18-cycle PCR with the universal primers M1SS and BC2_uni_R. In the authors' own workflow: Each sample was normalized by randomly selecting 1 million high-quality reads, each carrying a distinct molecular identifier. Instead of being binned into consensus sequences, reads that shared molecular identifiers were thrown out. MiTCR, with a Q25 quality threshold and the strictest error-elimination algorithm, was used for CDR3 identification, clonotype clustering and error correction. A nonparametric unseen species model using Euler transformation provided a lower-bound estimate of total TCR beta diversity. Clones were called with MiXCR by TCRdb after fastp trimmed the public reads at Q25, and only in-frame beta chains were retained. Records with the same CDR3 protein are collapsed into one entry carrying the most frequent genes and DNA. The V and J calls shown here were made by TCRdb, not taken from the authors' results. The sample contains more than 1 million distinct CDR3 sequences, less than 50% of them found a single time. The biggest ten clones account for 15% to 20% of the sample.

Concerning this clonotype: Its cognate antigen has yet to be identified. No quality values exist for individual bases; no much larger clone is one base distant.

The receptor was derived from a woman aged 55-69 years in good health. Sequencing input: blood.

Here the CDR3 is given as CASSSATGQYF. The sequenced DNA is TGTGCCAGCAGTTCCGCCACGGGGCAGTACTTC. This chain joins TRBV6-5 to TRBJ2-5; tentative D gene TRBD2, with 5 bases matching. Taken from cysteine to phenylalanine, the CDR3 has 11 residues. The entry retains the CDR3 DNA only, 33 bases that are in frame from base 1. The junction shows trimming of 4 bases on V and 11 bases on J, plus 11 bases between the germline ends. Per the germline V gene, MNHEY is the CDR1 and SVGAGI is the CDR2.